The 21 T cell receptor beta chains in this list originate from one sample, sequenced in a study of T cell responses to AZD1222 COVID-19 vaccine (dated by TCRdb to the early 2020s). To prepare the library, the immunoSEQ multiplex PCR assay was applied. Entries here come from immuneACCESS through TCRdb and include only in-frame sequences with V and J called. Some clones fail to appear in such tables; in the studies checked, an unresolved V gene covers under half of the shortfall, and the cause of the remainder is unknown. The sample table holds some 130,000 clones, of which roughly 90% were seen once. Roughly 2% of the sample is held by the ten biggest clonotypes. The time point label of this sample denotes: baseline before first vaccination. The sample here was peripheral blood, taken on day 0 of AZD1222 vaccination. These receptors all come from an adult in good health.

The gene calls are TRBV29-1 and TRBJ2-2; TRBD1 agrees at 7 bases. The germline gives CDR1 SQVTM, CDR2 ANQGSEA. CDR3 length: 13 residues. The trim removed 6 bases at V and 0 bases at J, leaving 1 base unmatched. CDR3 residues: CSVDRPNTGELFF. CDR3 DNA: TGCAGCGTGGACAGGCCGAACACCGGGGAGCTGTTTTTT.

The chain employs TRBV6-5 and TRBJ2-7; D call uncertain. Germline V gene data show CDR1 as MNHEY and CDR2 as SVGAGI. Trimming removed 7 bases at V and 3 bases at J, with 13 bases between. The CDR3 spans 13 residues. Written as DNA, the CDR3 is TGTGCCAGCATCGACTTTGTGAACTACGAGCAGTACTTC. It codes for CASIDFVNYEQYF.

The chain combines TRBV7-9 with TRBJ1-5; D uncertain. Germline V gene data show CDR1 as SEHNR and CDR2 as FQNEAQ (reference sequence). V dropped 0 bases and J dropped 5 bases, with 11 bases sitting between them. CDR3 length: 15 residues. CDR3 DNA: TGTGCCAGCAGCTTAGCAGGGTCAATGGATCAGCCCCAGCATTTT. Translation gives CASSLAGSMDQPQHF.

The V call is TRBV19, the J call TRBJ1-2, with TRBD1 as a possible D gene (5 bases). The CDR3 spans 13 residues. Germline V gives CDR1 LNHDA, CDR2 SQIVND (reference sequence). Trimming took off 6 bases at V and 4 bases at J, with 12 bases between the two ends. CDR3 DNA sequence: TGTGCCAGTAGCAGGGAGAGGAGCTATGGCTACACCTTC. Protein sequence: CASSRERSYGYTF.

The CDR3 here is CASSLEQALLRGYTF. The DNA for the CDR3 is TGTGCCAGCAGCTTAGAGCAGGCCCTCTTAAGAGGCTACACCTTC. This sequence joins TRBV7-9 and TRBJ1-2, with unresolved D. The CDR3 runs to 15 residues. Germline V gives CDR1 SEHNR, CDR2 FQNEAQ (reference sequence). V was trimmed by 1 base and J by 8 bases, leaving 17 bases between them.

This chain links TRBV19 with TRBJ1-6, with D perhaps TRBD1 (5 bases). The CDR3 has 17 amino acids. The germline gives CDR1 LNHDA, CDR2 SQIVND (reference sequence). V lost 7 bases, J lost 0 bases, and 16 bases lay in between. The CDR3 here is CASKLRAGSSYNSPLHF. The CDR3 nucleotides read TGTGCCAGTAAGCTCCGGGCAGGGAGCTCCTATAATTCACCCCTCCACTTT. Based on the CDR3 plus reference TRBV19 and TRBJ1-6, the full variable domain is DGGITQSPKYLFRKEGQNVTLSCEQNLNHDAMYWYRQDPGQGLRLIYYSQIVNDFQKGDIAEGYSVSREKKESFPLTVTSAQKNPTAFYLCASKLRAGSSYNSPLHFGNGTRLTVT.

The chain couples TRBV9 to TRBJ2-7; D is undetermined. CDR1 is SGDLS, CDR2 YYNGEE, per germline. The CDR3 is made up of 14 amino acids. V was trimmed by 3 bases and J by 3 bases, leaving 13 bases between them. Written as DNA, the CDR3 is TGTGCCAGCAGCGCTGAGGACGGTTTCTACGAGCAGTACTTC. The encoded protein is CASSAEDGFYEQYF. The variable domain in full, with the rest retrieved from reference TRBV9 and TRBJ2-7, is DSGVTQTPKHLITATGQRVTLRCSPRSGDLSVYWYQQSLDQGLQFLIQYYNGEERAKGNILERFSAQQFPDLHSELNLSSLELGDSALYFCASSAEDGFYEQYFGPGTRLTVT.

The chain joins TRBV6-4 to TRBJ2-4, with 8 bases aligning to TRBD2. This CDR3 is built from 17 residues. Germline V gene data show CDR1 as MRHNA and CDR2 as SNTAGT. J lost 2 bases, V lost 2 bases, and 8 bases had no gene match. The CDR3 DNA sequence: TGTGCCAGCAGTGACCCCGGGACTAGACGGCCCAAAAACATTCAGTACTTC. Protein product: CASSDPGTRRPKNIQYF.

The chain joins TRBV28 to TRBJ2-7, with TRBD2 matching 8 bases. CDR3 length equals 18 residues. The V and J ends lost 4 bases and 4 bases, in that order; junction bases with no gene match: 18. Per the germline V gene, CDR1 is MDHEN and CDR2 is SYDVKM. In nucleotides, the CDR3 is TGTGCCAGCAGTTACCCCCCCTATCGGTTTAGCGGGGAATACGAGCAGTACTTC. Translation: CASSYPPYRFSGEYEQYF.

The chain combines TRBV4-3 with TRBJ1-2, with TRBD1 as a possible D gene (6 bases). Germline CDR1 and CDR2: LGHNA and YSLEER. The ends were cut back, 0 bases at V and 5 bases at J, with 13 bases in the middle. CDR3 length equals 15 residues. CDR3 amino acids: CASSQEANREYGYTF. CDR3 bases: TGCGCCAGCAGCCAAGAGGCGAACAGGGAGTATGGCTACACCTTC.

This clone was seen only once. Distinct nucleotide sequences in the sample also encode this CDR3. This chain uses TRBV12-3 or TRBV12-4 with TRBJ1-2; D remains ambiguous. Trimming stripped 3 bases from V and 6 bases from J, with 5 bases between. The CDR3 consists of 11 residues. The CDR3: CASSLGDGYTF. The CDR3, as DNA: TGTGCCAGCAGTTTGGGCGATGGCTACACCTTC.

This chain links TRBV5-1 with TRBJ2-2; no reliable D call. The CDR3 spans 15 residues. From germline, CDR1 is SGHRS and CDR2 YFSETQ. V lost 4 bases, J lost 0 bases, and 10 bases lay in between. The CDR3 DNA follows: TGCGCCAGCAGCGTAGGCAGCGCGAACACCGGGGAGCTGTTTTTT. This gives the protein CASSVGSANTGELFF.

Only a few counts were recorded for this clone. The chain has TRBV7-8 and TRBJ1-6; TRBD1 might be the D (6 bases). Per germline, CDR1 SGHVS and CDR2 FQNEAQ. There are 16 residues in the CDR3. V was trimmed by 2 bases and J by 6 bases, leaving 14 bases between them. CDR3 in DNA: TGTGCCAGCAGCTTATTAATTCTCAGGGGTAATTCACCCCTCCACTTT. This gives the protein CASSLLILRGNSPLHF.

This clone occurred once. The V gene is TRBV3-1 (or the pseudogene TRBV3-2), the J gene TRBJ2-5; the D is unclear. In germline, CDR1 is LGHDT, CDR2 YNNKEL (reference sequence). CDR3 length: 11 amino acids. Deletions cut 1 base from V and 12 bases from J, with 9 bases between. CDR3 sequence (DNA): TGTGCCAGCAGCCAAGGGCCTGGGGAGTACTTC. Translated, it gives CASSQGPGEYF.

This chain joins TRBV30 and TRBJ2-7; TRBD2 agrees at 10 bases. The CDR3 has 11 amino acids. Trimming at V came to 3 bases and at J to 7 bases, leaving 0 bases not matched to a gene. Per germline, CDR1 GTSNPN and CDR2 SVGIG (reference sequence). The CDR3 DNA is TGTGCCTGGAGACTAGCGGGAGAGCAGTACTTC. This codes for CAWRLAGEQYF.

The chain joins TRBV28 to TRBJ1-2; TRBD1 is a possible D gene (5 bases). CDR3 length: 13 amino acids. V gave up 4 bases and J gave up 8 bases, with 14 bases separating them. Germline lookup yields CDR1 MDHEN and CDR2 SYDVKM. The CDR3 nucleotides read TGTGCCAGCAGTTGGTCAGGGTTGGAGGGCTACACCTTC. Translated: CASSWSGLEGYTF.

This chain connects TRBV6-4 to TRBJ1-5, with 9 bases that match TRBD1. The junction had 11 bases not matched to a gene; V was cut back by 7 bases and J by 4 bases. The CDR3 sequence is 16 residues long. Germline CDR1 reads MRHNA; CDR2 reads SNTAGT. CDR3 region: CASIPSETGGNQPQHF. The DNA of the CDR3 is TGTGCCAGCATACCCTCCGAGACAGGGGGAAATCAGCCCCAGCATTTT.

The genes are TRBV5-6 and TRBJ1-1, with a possible D match to TRBD1 (5 bases). CDR3 length: 15 residues. Germline CDR1 SGHDT, CDR2 YYEEEE. Trimming removed 4 bases from V and 0 bases from J, with 13 bases in between. The CDR3 loop reads CASSPPRGVNTEAFF. The CDR3 region has the DNA TGTGCCAGCAGCCCGCCGAGGGGCGTGAACACTGAAGCTTTCTTT.

This clone was recorded once. The chain joins TRBV9 to TRBJ1-1; D uncertain. In germline, CDR1 is SGDLS, CDR2 YYNGEE. Trimming shortened V by 0 bases and J by 4 bases, and 13 bases separated the two germline ends. The CDR3 has 15 amino acids. CDR3: CASSVAVEPGTEAFF. CDR3 DNA: TGTGCCAGCAGCGTAGCTGTGGAACCGGGCACTGAAGCTTTCTTT. Supplemented by reference TRBV9 and TRBJ1-1, the full variable domain reads DSGVTQTPKHLITATGQRVTLRCSPRSGDLSVYWYQQSLDQGLQFLIQYYNGEERAKGNILERFSAQQFPDLHSELNLSSLELGDSALYFCASSVAVEPGTEAFFGQGTRLTVV.

Note on this clone: The junction departs from germline at one end; a sequencing error may be responsible. The rearrangement uses TRBV29-1 and TRBJ1-1; 9 bases align to TRBD1. The CDR3 has 14 amino acids. The germline V gene encodes CDR1 SQVTM and CDR2 ANQGSEA. The CDR3 DNA reads as TGCAGCGTCCGTAGCGGACAGGGGAACGCTGAAGCTTTCTTT. The encoded protein is CSVRSGQGNAEAFF.

The V gene is TRBV29-1, the J gene TRBJ1-2; D is unresolved. V shed 6 bases and J shed 8 bases, with 13 bases lying between them. The CDR3 spans 11 residues. Germline V lookup: CDR1 SQVTM, CDR2 ANQGSEA. CDR3 in amino acids: CSVGRSGGYTF. CDR3 bases: TGCAGCGTGGGCCGGTCCGGAGGCTACACCTTC.